The 15 T cell receptor beta chains presented below share a single source sample, sequenced in a study of T cell responses to AZD1222 COVID-19 vaccine. TCRdb's table, derived via immunoSEQ multiplex PCR, lists solely in-frame clones and lacks some. The sample comprises around 110,000 clones, roughly 90% of which are singletons, and about 9.1% rests with the top ten. The starting material was peripheral blood, obtained 28 days after the second AZD1222 dose. These receptor sequences come from an adult who received the AZD1222 COVID-19 vaccine.

The gene calls are TRBV30 and TRBJ1-4, with 8 positions matching TRBD1. This CDR3 has 16 residues. Looked up from germline, CDR1 is GTSNPN and CDR2 is SVGIG (reference sequence). V shed 2 bases, J shed 3 bases, and the junction held 8 bases outside the gene matches. CDR3 loop: CAWSLGQGTANEKLFF. CDR3 DNA: TGTGCCTGGAGTCTCGGACAGGGTACGGCTAATGAAAAACTGTTTTTT.

This chain connects TRBV2 to TRBJ1-1, with D unclear. V was trimmed by 2 bases and J by 1 base, leaving 8 bases between them. This CDR3 has 14 residues. The germline V gene has CDR1 SNHLY and CDR2 FYNNEI. The chain's CDR3 is CASSELGANTEAFF. In DNA form, the CDR3 reads TGTGCCAGCAGTGAATTGGGTGCGAACACTGAAGCTTTCTTT.

This sequence joins TRBV6-5 and TRBJ1-2, with D perhaps matching TRBD1 (6 bases). The CDR3 runs 12 residues. CDR1 MNHEY and CDR2 SVGAGI come from the germline V gene. The ends were cut back, 2 bases at V and 7 bases at J, with 8 bases in the middle. This CDR3 is CASSYRGGGYTF. CDR3 in DNA: TGTGCCAGCAGTTACAGAGGGGGTGGCTACACCTTC.

The chain combines TRBV6-5 with TRBJ1-4; 9 bases map to TRBD1. Germline V lookup: CDR1 MNHEY, CDR2 SVGAGI. The CDR3 is 15 amino acids. V lost 8 bases, J lost 3 bases, and 7 bases stayed unmatched. The CDR3 spells CASAYTGGPNEKLFF. The CDR3 DNA reads TGTGCCAGCGCATATACAGGGGGCCCTAATGAAAAACTGTTTTTT.

CDR3 nucleotides: TGCGCCAGCAGCCAAGACAGGGGGCCGGGCGCCCATGGCTACACCTTC. Encoded protein: CASSQDRGPGAHGYTF. The V gene is TRBV4-3, the J gene TRBJ1-2; 8 bases map to TRBD1. The CDR3 has 16 residues. Germline CDR1 and CDR2: LGHNA and YSLEER. Germline trimming cut 0 bases from V and 6 bases from J; bases unmatched to any gene: 9.

The CDR3 sequence is CASSLSSGSQETQYF. CDR3 sequence (DNA): TGCGCCAGCAGCCTGTCTAGCGGGAGCCAGGAGACCCAGTACTTC. The chain couples TRBV4-1 to TRBJ2-5; 10 nucleotides align to TRBD2. Germline lookup yields CDR1 MGHRA and CDR2 YSYEKL. The CDR3 has 15 residues. J lost 5 bases, V lost 4 bases, and 7 bases had no gene match.

The gene calls are TRBV15 and TRBJ2-7; TRBD2 is a possible D gene (7 bases). The length of the CDR3 is 16 residues. The germline V gene encodes CDR1 LNHNV and CDR2 YYDKDF (reference sequence). V dropped 0 bases and J dropped 4 bases, with 16 bases sitting between them. The CDR3 DNA sequence: TGTGCCACCAGCAGAGAGGGGGCTAGCGGATATTACGAGCAGTACTTC. It codes for CATSREGASGYYEQYF.

J is TRBJ2-7 and V is TRBV3-1 (or the pseudogene TRBV3-2); maybe TRBD2 (6 bases). There are 12 residues in the CDR3. Trimming stripped 5 bases from V and 7 bases from J, with 12 bases between. Germline-derived CDR1 and CDR2 are LGHDT and YNNKEL (reference sequence). The CDR3 nucleotides are TGTGCCAGCAGCAGGGAGGTGGGGGAGCAGTACTTC. It is translated as CASSREVGEQYF.

This clone was recorded once. The V call is TRBV28, the J call TRBJ1-5; 9 nucleotides agree with TRBD1. Germline CDR1 reads MDHEN; CDR2 reads SYDVKM. The trim removed 5 bases at V and 4 bases at J, leaving 9 bases unmatched. The CDR3 contains 16 residues. The CDR3 reads CASSGYRGPYNQPQHF. CDR3 coding DNA: TGTGCCAGCAGTGGATACAGGGGGCCGTATAATCAGCCCCAGCATTTT.

The rearrangement joins TRBV5-6 to TRBJ1-5, with D maybe TRBD1 (6 bases). The germline V and J ends were trimmed by 2 bases and 0 bases, with 9 bases remaining between them. The germline gives CDR1 SGHDT, CDR2 YYEEEE. The CDR3 totals 15 residues. This chain's CDR3 is CASSLTGNSNQPQHF. CDR3 DNA sequence: TGTGCCAGCAGCTTAACAGGGAATAGCAATCAGCCCCAGCATTTT.

The chain has TRBV7-2 and TRBJ2-7; D may match TRBD1 or TRBD2 (5 bases each). The length of the CDR3 is 15 residues. V shed 2 bases and J shed 6 bases, with 17 bases lying between them. Germline assignment: CDR1 SGHTA and CDR2 FQGNSA. The CDR3 DNA is TGTGCCAGCAGCTTATCCGGGACCACTGGACTCGAGCAGTACTTC. This gives the protein CASSLSGTTGLEQYF.

This clone turned up a few times. This rearrangement joins TRBV7-9 to TRBJ2-1; tentative D call: TRBD1 (6 bases). The V end lost 7 bases, the J end lost 0 bases, and 19 bases lay between the germline ends. Germline loops: CDR1 SEHNR, CDR2 FQNEAQ (reference sequence). The CDR3 runs to 17 residues. CDR3 amino acids: CASTTGWADSSYNEQFF. In DNA form, the CDR3 reads TGTGCCAGCACCACGGGTTGGGCGGACAGCTCCTACAATGAGCAGTTCTTC.

The chain is built from TRBV3-1 (or the pseudogene TRBV3-2) and TRBJ1-5; 7 bases map to TRBD1. The germline gives CDR1 LGHDT, CDR2 YNNKEL (reference sequence). The V segment lost 4 bases and the J segment 1 base; nucleotides outside the gene matches: 10. This CDR3 region has 17 residues. CDR3 amino acids: CASSLSTGVSSNQPQHF. The CDR3 nucleotides read TGTGCCAGCAGCCTGTCAACAGGGGTCTCGAGCAATCAGCCCCAGCATTTT.

Here the CDR3 reads CATSRVDLQFF. The CDR3 coding sequence is TGTGCCACCAGCAGAGTTGACCTGCAGTTCTTC. The chain carries TRBV15 and TRBJ2-1; D uncertain. V was clipped by 1 base and J by 12 bases, with 7 bases between them. From germline, CDR1 is LNHNV and CDR2 YYDKDF (reference sequence). The CDR3 contains 11 residues.

V is TRBV19 and J is TRBJ1-6; 10 nucleotides align to TRBD1. The CDR3 is 14 amino acids. Germline V gene data show CDR1 as LNHDA and CDR2 as SQIVND (reference sequence). V was clipped by 6 bases and J by 6 bases; unmatched bases: 2. DNA of the CDR3: TGTGCCAGTAGACGGGACAGGGGTAATTCACCCCTCCACTTT. It encodes CASRRDRGNSPLHF.